This TCR beta chain was recorded in a study of cytomegalovirus exposure and HLA in healthy donors. Amplification used 60 Vbeta primers and 13 Jbeta primers. Libraries were prepared by immunoSEQ multiplex PCR; TCRdb keeps only in-frame clonotypes and omits some of them. Seen here are around 200,000 clones, approximately 80% observed once, and the top ten hold about 0.64%. The CDR3 covers 11 residues. Germline V CDR1 and CDR2: DFQATT, SNEGSKA (reference sequence). Trimming shortened V by 6 bases and J by 7 bases, and 12 bases separated the two germline ends. The chain carries TRBV20-1 and TRBJ1-2, with a possible D match to TRBD1 (5 bases). The sequenced material came from PBMCs. This receptor was taken from a boy aged 5-17 years in good health and CMV-seronegative. This CDR3 is CSALGGGGYTF. As DNA, the CDR3 is TGCAGTGCCCTCGGGGGTGGTGGCTACACCTTC.